This paragraph covers one T cell receptor (beta chain) sequence. Antigen specificity is unknown. The data were taken from a study of cytomegalovirus exposure and HLA in healthy donors. Study information: HLA-typed donors were the source of approximately 85 million unique TCRs held in an early data release. Broader study findings: Per a prior analysis, the majority of TCR beta V segments were productive roughly 87% or roughly 30% of the time.

The PCR was carried out with 60 Vbeta primers and 13 Jbeta primers. Data came from immunoSEQ multiplex PCR; TCRdb stores just in-frame clones and leaves some out. Of fewer than 150,000 clones listed, around 73% are singletons. CDR3 size: 15 residues. CDR1 and CDR2 (germline): MNHEY, SMNVEV (reference sequence). V shed 6 bases, J shed 2 bases, and the junction held 7 bases outside the gene matches. This sequence was found in a woman younger than 45 in good health and CMV-seropositive. Input material: PBMCs. The genes are TRBV27 and TRBJ2-1, with 7 positions matching TRBD2. The DNA for the CDR3 is TGTGCCAGCAGGCCTGGGACTACACCCTACAATGAGCAGTTCTTC. Protein: CASRPGTTPYNEQFF.